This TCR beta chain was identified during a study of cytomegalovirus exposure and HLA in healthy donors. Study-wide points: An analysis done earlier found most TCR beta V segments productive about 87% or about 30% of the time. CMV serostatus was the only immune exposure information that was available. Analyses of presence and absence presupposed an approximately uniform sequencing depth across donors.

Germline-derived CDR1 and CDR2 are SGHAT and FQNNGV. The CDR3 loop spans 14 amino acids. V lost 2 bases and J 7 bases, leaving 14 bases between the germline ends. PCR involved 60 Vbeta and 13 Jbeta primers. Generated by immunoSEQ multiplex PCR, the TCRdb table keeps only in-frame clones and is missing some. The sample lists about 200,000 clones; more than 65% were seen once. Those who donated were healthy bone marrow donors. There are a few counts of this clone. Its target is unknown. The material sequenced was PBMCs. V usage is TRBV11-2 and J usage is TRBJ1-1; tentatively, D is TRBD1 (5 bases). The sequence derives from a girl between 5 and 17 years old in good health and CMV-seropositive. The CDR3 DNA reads TGTGCCAGCAGCTTATGGGAGGGGCAGGGTGAAGCTTTCTTT. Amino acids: CASSLWEGQGEAFF.